These 30 T cell receptor beta chains originate from one sample sequenced in a study of T cells in Graves' hyperthyroidism and ophthalmopathy. From RNA transcripts, TCR beta CDR3 regions were amplified. A set of HTBI primers served as the primers for a first-round RT-PCR of the TCR CDR3. TCRdb reprocessed the multiplex PCR reads via MiXCR and lists one record per CDR3 protein. This table has hundreds of thousands of distinct CDR3 sequences, 18% appearing once. The specimen was blood. These receptors were taken from a woman aged 45-60 years with Graves' hyperthyroidism that later progressed to Graves' ophthalmopathy.

This clonotype was picked up many times. V gene TRBV12-3 or TRBV12-4 combines with J gene TRBJ1-5; 7 bases align to TRBD1. The length of the CDR3 is 14 residues. Losses at the gene ends were 4 bases for V and 5 bases for J; bases not matched to a gene: 5. CDR3 region: CASSSDRVDQPQHF. The CDR3 DNA reads TGTGCCAGCAGTTCAGACAGGGTTGATCAGCCCCAGCATTTT.

This clonotype was recorded many times. This chain links TRBV5-1 with TRBJ2-7, with D tentatively TRBD1 or TRBD2 (5 bases each). The CDR3 is 14 residues long. V lost 0 bases and J 5 bases, leaving 12 bases between the germline ends. CDR1 and CDR2 (germline): SGHRS, YFSETQ. The CDR3 nucleotides are TGCGCCAGCAGCTTGGAGCAGGGAGTTGACGAGCAGTACTTC. Amino acids: CASSLEQGVDEQYF.

This clonotype showed up many times. This sequence joins TRBV3-1 and TRBJ2-5, with 11 positions matching TRBD2. The germline gives CDR1 LGHDT, CDR2 YNNKEL (reference sequence). Trimming removed 5 bases from V and 4 bases from J; junction bases left unmatched: 3. CDR3 length equals 14 residues. The CDR3 here is CASSRGLAGETQYF. The DNA of the CDR3 is TGTGCCAGCAGCAGAGGACTAGCGGGAGAGACCCAGTACTTC.

This clonotype came up a few times. The chain links TRBV6-2 or TRBV6-3 to TRBJ2-3, with D uncertain. This CDR3 is built from 11 residues. CDR1 is MNHEY and CDR2 is SVGEGT in the germline V gene. Trimming left V 6 bases short and J 8 bases short, with 9 bases between. The CDR3 loop reads CASSLPGTQYF. The CDR3 nucleotides read TGTGCCAGCAGCCTCCCCGGTACGCAGTATTTT.

CDR3 protein: CASSRGQDGQPQHF. The CDR3 coding sequence is TGCGCCAGCAGCCGGGGACAGGATGGTCAGCCCCAGCATTTT. The chain joins TRBV5-1 to TRBJ1-5, with 8 bases that match TRBD1. The ends lost 4 bases at V and 6 bases at J; junction bases unmatched: 6. CDR3 length: 14 residues. In germline, CDR1 is SGHRS, CDR2 YFSETQ.

This clonotype was recorded many times. The V and J genes are TRBV3-1 and TRBJ2-4; the D gene is possibly TRBD2 (6 bases). This CDR3 is built from 13 residues. The V end was cut by 3 bases, the J end by 7 bases, with 10 bases between. Per the germline V gene, CDR1 is LGHDT and CDR2 is YNNKEL (reference sequence). The CDR3 protein is CASSQSRGNIQYF. The CDR3 DNA sequence: TGTGCCAGCAGCCAGAGTCGGGGGAACATTCAGTACTTC.

The chain is built from TRBV3-1 and TRBJ1-1; TRBD1 is a possible D gene (6 bases). This CDR3 contains 12 residues. V was pared by 8 bases and J by 7 bases, with 14 bases between. CDR1 is LGHDT, CDR2 YNNKEL, per germline (reference sequence). CDR3 sequence (DNA): TGTGCCAGCGGAAGGGGGTCCTATGAAGCTTTCTTT. Translating gives CASGRGSYEAFF.

V and J are TRBV5-1 and TRBJ2-1; TRBD1 matches 7 bases. After removal of 0 bases from V and 4 bases from J, the junction contained 7 bases not matched to a gene. CDR3 length: 16 amino acids. Germline V gives CDR1 SGHRS, CDR2 YFSETQ. CDR3 region: CASSLDGDSIYNEQFF. In DNA, the CDR3 is TGCGCCAGCAGCTTGGACGGGGACAGTATTTACAATGAGCAGTTCTTC.

The chain combines TRBV5-4 with TRBJ1-4, with D perhaps TRBD1 (5 bases). Germline lookup yields CDR1 SGHNT and CDR2 YYREEE (reference sequence). Trimming stripped 4 bases from V and 5 bases from J, with 12 bases between. This CDR3 is built from 14 residues. CDR3 sequence: CASSRTRGNEKLFF. In nucleotides, the CDR3 is TGTGCCAGCAGCCGGACAAGAGGGAATGAAAAACTGTTTTTT.

Comments on this clonotype: With a much larger clone just one base away, this may be a read error. V gene TRBV6-2 or TRBV6-3 combines with J gene TRBJ1-5, with 8 bases aligning to TRBD1. Looked up from germline, CDR1 is MNHEY and CDR2 is SVGEGT. The CDR3 spans 13 residues. The CDR3 DNA sequence: TGTGACAGCTGGACAGGGTTCAATCAGCCCCAGCATTTT. It translates to CDSWTGFNQPQHF.

This clonotype was observed a few times. The chain uses TRBV29-1 and TRBJ2-7; possible D gene TRBD1, 5 bases. The CDR3 runs to 13 residues. Between the trimmed V and J ends, which lost 3 bases and 6 bases, there was a span of 15 bases. Per the germline V gene, CDR1 is SQVTM and CDR2 is ANQGSEA. As DNA, the CDR3 is TGCAGCGTTGATGGGGCTTCGAGAGGCGAGCAGTACTTC. As protein: CSVDGASRGEQYF.

Only a few counts were recorded for this clonotype. CDR3 residues: CASTFLRGQGIYEQYF. For the CDR3, the DNA is TGTGCCAGCACCTTCTTAAGGGGTCAGGGGATCTACGAGCAGTACTTC. The chain carries TRBV11-2 and TRBJ2-7, with a possible D match to TRBD1 (6 bases). Between the trimmed V and J ends, which lost 7 bases and 3 bases, there was a span of 22 bases. The CDR3 consists of 16 residues. Germline V gene data show CDR1 as SGHAT and CDR2 as FQNNGV.

This clonotype was recorded at least ten times. The genes are TRBV5-1 and TRBJ1-2, with 8 bases aligning to TRBD1. This CDR3 has 15 amino acids. Unmatched junction bases numbered 11, after V lost 4 bases and J lost 6 bases. The germline gives CDR1 SGHRS, CDR2 YFSETQ. CDR3 sequence: CASSPSQGAKDGYTF. The CDR3 region has the DNA TGCGCCAGCAGCCCAAGCCAGGGGGCGAAGGATGGCTACACCTTC.

This clonotype was detected ten times or more. The V and J genes are TRBV2 and TRBJ1-2; D possibly corresponds to TRBD1 (6 bases). Germline V gene lookup returns CDR1 SNHLY and CDR2 FYNNEI. Trimming took 8 bases from V and 2 from J, leaving 15 bases between them. This CDR3 is built from 14 residues. The CDR3 DNA reads as TGTGCCAGCTCTGCGTTAGGACAGAACTATGGCTACACCTTC. Amino acid sequence: CASSALGQNYGYTF.

The chain is built from TRBV18 and TRBJ2-1; 10 nucleotides match TRBD1. Looked up from germline, CDR1 is KGHSH and CDR2 is LQKENI. J lost 9 bases, V lost 6 bases, and 14 bases had no gene match. The CDR3 extends over 16 amino acids. The CDR3 DNA is TGTGCCAGCTCGGGACGCGGGACAGGGGATCCCCGTGAGCAGTTCTTC. It yields the protein CASSGRGTGDPREQFF.

The chain joins TRBV19 to TRBJ1-2; the match to TRBD1 covers 7 bases. Looked up from germline, CDR1 is LNHDA and CDR2 is SQIVND (reference sequence). CDR3 length: 15 residues. V was clipped by 5 bases and J by 4 bases; unmatched bases: 10. The CDR3 protein is CASSAPGQTLYGYTF. DNA of the CDR3: TGTGCCAGTAGTGCCCCGGGACAGACTCTCTATGGCTACACCTTC.

This clonotype was picked up a small number of times. V is TRBV6-2 or TRBV6-3 and J is TRBJ2-1, with unresolved D. The CDR3 covers 16 residues. The V end lost 0 bases, the J end lost 0 bases, and 9 bases lay between the germline ends. In germline, CDR1 is MNHEY, CDR2 SVGEGT. The CDR3 nucleotides are TGTGCCAGCAGTTACTCGTACGGTAGCTCCTACAATGAGCAGTTCTTC. Its translation: CASSYSYGSSYNEQFF.

The chain is built from TRBV3-1 and TRBJ2-2, with D tentatively TRBD2 (6 bases). The CDR3 totals 16 residues. Deletions cut 1 base from V and 2 bases from J, with 11 bases between. The germline V gene has CDR1 LGHDT and CDR2 YNNKEL (reference sequence). CDR3 protein: CASSQVAGLNTGELFF. The CDR3 DNA follows: TGTGCCAGCAGCCAAGTCGCGGGGCTTAACACCGGGGAGCTGTTTTTT. The variable domain in full, with the rest retrieved from reference TRBV3-1 and TRBJ2-2, is DTAVSQTPKYLVTQMGNDKSIKCEQNLGHDTMYWYKQDSKKFLKIMFSYNNKELIINETVPNRFSPKSPDKAHLNLHINSLELGDSAVYFCASSQVAGLNTGELFFGEGSRLTVL.

The rearrangement joins TRBV29-1 to TRBJ2-2; D is perhaps TRBD1 or TRBD2 (5 bases each). This CDR3 has 15 residues. The germline gives CDR1 SQVTM, CDR2 ANQGSEA. Trimming cost V 4 bases and J 0 bases, with 12 bases left between them. CDR3 DNA sequence: TGCAGCGTTGCGGGTGGGGGAGCGAACACCGGGGAGCTGTTTTTT. Amino acids: CSVAGGGANTGELFF.

Many counts were recorded for this clonotype. The V and J genes are TRBV3-1 and TRBJ2-1; D is ambiguous. V lost 0 bases, J lost 4 bases, and 7 bases lay in between. The V gene's germline CDR1 is LGHDT and CDR2 YNNKEL (reference sequence). This CDR3 is built from 14 residues. The CDR3 DNA follows: TGTGCCAGCAGCCAAGATAGGTCTTACAATGAGCAGTTCTTC. Protein sequence: CASSQDRSYNEQFF.

The genes are TRBV14 and TRBJ1-2; possible D gene TRBD1, 6 bases. Germline CDR1 SGHDN, CDR2 FVKESK. The CDR3 is made up of 15 amino acids. V was trimmed by 5 bases and J by 2 bases, leaving 15 bases between them. DNA for the CDR3: TGTGCCAGCAGCTACTCCGGGACATGGAACTATGGCTACACCTTC. This translates into CASSYSGTWNYGYTF. The full variable domain, its missing parts supplied by reference TRBV14 and TRBJ1-2, is EAGVTQFPSHSVIEKGQTVTLRCDPISGHDNLYWYRRVMGKEIKFLLHFVKESKQDESGMPNNRFLAERTGGTYSTLKVQPAELEDSGVYFCASSYSGTWNYGYTFGSGTRLTVV.

This clonotype occurred a few times. The chain employs TRBV9 and TRBJ2-7; 8 nucleotides align to TRBD1. The CDR3 consists of 15 residues. Per the germline V gene, CDR1 is SGDLS and CDR2 is YYNGEE. Losses at the gene ends were 4 bases for V and 4 bases for J; bases not matched to a gene: 10. CDR3 coding DNA: TGTGCCAGCAGCCCTTCCTCGGACAGGGCGTACGAGCAGTACTTC. Protein: CASSPSSDRAYEQYF.

This clonotype was seen a few times. This chain links TRBV27 with TRBJ2-6; no definite D call. Deletions cut 10 bases from V and 0 bases from J, with 4 bases between. Germline CDR1 and CDR2: MNHEY and SMNVEV (reference sequence). This CDR3 is built from 12 residues. For the CDR3, the DNA is TGTGCCACCTCCTCTGGGGCCAACGTCCTGACTTTC. Protein product: CATSSGANVLTF.

Comments on this clonotype: It may be a read error: a sequence one base away is much more abundant. The gene calls are TRBV2 and TRBJ1-2, with a weak D call TRBD1 (5 bases). CDR3 size: 15 residues. V was trimmed by 3 bases and J by 0 bases, leaving 11 bases between them. Looked up from germline, CDR1 is SNHLY and CDR2 is FYNNEI. The CDR3 here is CASSESQEPNYGYTF. The CDR3 DNA reads TGTGCCAGCAGTGAGTCACAGGAGCCTAACTATGGCTACACCTTC.

This clonotype occurred many times. The genes are TRBV5-1 and TRBJ1-1; 8 positions match TRBD1. CDR3 length: 15 amino acids. V lost 3 bases and J lost 4; bases outside the gene matches: 8. CDR1 is SGHRS, CDR2 YFSETQ, per germline. CDR3 sequence (DNA): TGCGCCAGCAGCTCGGGACAGCAGGGGGCCACTGAAGCTTTCTTT. Protein: CASSSGQQGATEAFF.

This clonotype was counted a few times. This chain joins TRBV19 and TRBJ2-2, with 7 bases matching TRBD1. V dropped 5 bases and J dropped 0; count of bases not matched to a gene: 3. Germline assignment: CDR1 LNHDA and CDR2 SQIVND (reference sequence). The CDR3 is made up of 15 amino acids. CDR3 sequence reads: CASSRDRANTGELFF. CDR3 nucleotides: TGTGCCAGTAGTCGCGACAGGGCGAACACCGGGGAGCTGTTTTTT.

The V call is TRBV10-3, the J call TRBJ2-2; maybe TRBD2 (7 bases). The CDR3 contains 16 residues. Germline lookup yields CDR1 ENHRY and CDR2 SYGVKD. Trimming took off 10 bases at V and 4 bases at J, with 22 bases between the two ends. The CDR3 is CATRGRVGEGTGELFF. DNA for the CDR3: TGTGCCACCAGGGGACGAGTAGGGGAGGGCACCGGGGAGCTGTTTTTT.

As concerns this clonotype: The junction shows a germline mismatch at one end, possibly a read error. The gene calls are TRBV19 and TRBJ2-2, with 9 bases that match TRBD2. CDR3 length equals 16 residues. Germline values: CDR1 LNHDA, CDR2 SQIVND (reference sequence). For the CDR3, the DNA is TGTGCCAGTAGTAGATCGACTAGCGGATACACCGGGGAGCTGCTTTTT. This encodes CASSRSTSGYTGELLF.

This clonotype was observed at least ten times. The chain combines TRBV20-1 with TRBJ2-4; perhaps TRBD2 as D (7 bases). Per the germline V gene, CDR1 is DFQATT and CDR2 is SNEGSKA (reference sequence). V was cut by 7 bases and J by 4 bases, with 14 bases left in between. The CDR3 loop spans 13 amino acids. The CDR3 spells CSEAGASKNIQYF. The CDR3 DNA sequence: TGCAGTGAGGCGGGGGCGTCGAAAAACATTCAGTACTTC.

This clonotype came up a few times. CDR3 loop: CAISESSKAFF. In nucleotides, the CDR3 is TGTGCCATCAGTGAGTCTAGTAAAGCTTTCTTT. This rearrangement joins TRBV10-3 to TRBJ1-1; D is unresolved. V lost 0 bases and J lost 9, with 5 bases in between. Germline V gives CDR1 ENHRY, CDR2 SYGVKD. This CDR3 is 11 amino acids long.